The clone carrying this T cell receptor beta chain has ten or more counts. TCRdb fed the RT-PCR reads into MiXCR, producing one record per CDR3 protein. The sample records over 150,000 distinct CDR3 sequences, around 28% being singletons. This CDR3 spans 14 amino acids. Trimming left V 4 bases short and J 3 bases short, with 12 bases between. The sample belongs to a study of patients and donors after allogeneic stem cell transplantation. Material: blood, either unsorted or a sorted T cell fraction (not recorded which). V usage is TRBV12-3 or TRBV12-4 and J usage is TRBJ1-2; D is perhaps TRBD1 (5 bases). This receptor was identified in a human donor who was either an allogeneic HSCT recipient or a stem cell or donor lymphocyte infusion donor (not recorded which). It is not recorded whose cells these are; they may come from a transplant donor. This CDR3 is CASSSSREDYGYTF. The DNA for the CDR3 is TGTGCCAGCAGTTCATCCAGGGAAGACTATGGCTACACCTTC.